A single sample is the source of the 26 T cell receptor beta chains below, sequenced in a study of blood T cell repertoires in COVID-19. TCRdb's table, derived via immunoSEQ multiplex PCR, lists solely in-frame clones and lacks some. The top ten hold roughly an eighth of the sample, which has 100,000 to 150,000 clones, 82% seen once. Source material: peripheral blood. These receptors all come from a human donor in a cohort sampled during active COVID-19.

The chain carries TRBV7-2 and TRBJ2-1, with TRBD2 matching over 12 bases. Germline trimming cut 4 bases from V and 7 bases from J; bases unmatched to any gene: 11. Germline V gene lookup returns CDR1 SGHTA and CDR2 FQGNSA. This CDR3 has 17 amino acids. CDR3 in amino acids: CASSYNPPSGGANEQFF. The CDR3 DNA follows: TGTGCCAGCAGCTACAACCCCCCTAGCGGGGGGGCTAATGAGCAGTTCTTC.

The gene calls are TRBV2 and TRBJ1-3, with 7 bases aligning to TRBD1. J lost 1 base, V lost 6 bases, and 0 bases had no gene match. The CDR3 runs to 13 residues. The germline V gene encodes CDR1 SNHLY and CDR2 FYNNEI. The CDR3 sequence: CASRGQSGNTIYF. The CDR3 coding sequence is TGTGCCAGCAGGGGACAGTCTGGAAACACCATATATTTT.

The chain recombines TRBV18 with TRBJ1-1; the D gene is possibly TRBD1 (5 bases). This CDR3 is 15 amino acids long. Germline values: CDR1 KGHSH, CDR2 LQKENI. The germline V and J ends were trimmed by 3 bases and 5 bases, with 16 bases remaining between them. The DNA of the CDR3 is TGTGCCAGCTCACCTTACCAGGGTCTGGAGACTGAAGCTTTCTTT. Translation: CASSPYQGLETEAFF.

The V call is TRBV9, the J call TRBJ1-5; 7 bases match TRBD1. Germline V gives CDR1 SGDLS, CDR2 YYNGEE. The CDR3 length is 15 residues. With 5 bases clipped from V and 4 bases from J, the junction kept 9 bases outside the gene matches. The CDR3 region is CASSQGGNPNQPQHF. The CDR3 nucleotides are TGTGCCAGCAGTCAAGGGGGCAATCCTAATCAGCCCCAGCATTTT. The variable domain in full, with the rest retrieved from reference TRBV9 and TRBJ1-5, is DSGVTQTPKHLITATGQRVTLRCSPRSGDLSVYWYQQSLDQGLQFLIQYYNGEERAKGNILERFSAQQFPDLHSELNLSSLELGDSALYFCASSQGGNPNQPQHFGDGTRLSIL.

The chain is built from TRBV3-1 (or the pseudogene TRBV3-2) and TRBJ2-3; tentative D call: TRBD1 (6 bases). This CDR3 is 14 amino acids long. Germline V gene sequence: CDR1 LGHDT, CDR2 YNNKEL (reference sequence). The V gene lost 4 bases and the J gene lost 2 bases, with 10 bases spanning the gap. DNA of the CDR3: TGTGCCAGCAGCCCCGGACAGACCACAGATACGCAGTATTTT. Translated, it gives CASSPGQTTDTQYF.

The chain uses TRBV2 and TRBJ2-7; 8 bases match TRBD1. Germline V gene sequence: CDR1 SNHLY, CDR2 FYNNEI. The CDR3 loop spans 13 amino acids. V trimming: 10 bases; J trimming: 4 bases; junction bases outside the gene matches: 9. The CDR3 coding sequence is TGTGCCACGAAGAGGCAGGGGGCTTACGAGCAGTACTTC. Translating it yields CATKRQGAYEQYF.

This chain uses TRBV11-2 with TRBJ1-4; a possible D gene is TRBD1 (6 bases). Germline CDR1 SGHAT, CDR2 FQNNGV. The CDR3 is made up of 16 amino acids. V was shortened by 2 bases and J by 4 bases, with 14 bases between the two germline ends. This CDR3 reads CASSLMGAFNNEKLFF. CDR3 nucleotide sequence: TGTGCCAGCAGCTTAATGGGGGCATTTAATAATGAAAAACTGTTTTTT.

This clone appeared many times. CDR3 nucleotides: TGCGCCAGCAGCCAATTCTCCGCCGGGACAGGGGGCTCCGGGGAGCTGTTTTTT. Amino acids: CASSQFSAGTGGSGELFF. The gene calls are TRBV4-1 and TRBJ2-2, with TRBD1 matching 12 bases. The CDR3 length is 18 residues. V gave up 2 bases and J gave up 6 bases; unmatched junction bases: 10. Per germline, CDR1 MGHRA and CDR2 YSYEKL.

A single count supports this clone. This chain connects TRBV5-4 to TRBJ1-2; weak D call: TRBD1 (5 bases). This CDR3 contains 13 residues. Per the germline V gene, CDR1 is SGHNT and CDR2 is YYREEE (reference sequence). Trimming stripped 5 bases from V and 6 bases from J, with 14 bases between. This chain's CDR3 is CASRLWGLDGYTF. CDR3 DNA: TGTGCCAGCAGATTATGGGGCTTAGATGGCTACACCTTC.

This chain joins TRBV10-2 and TRBJ1-1; D not resolved. CDR3 length: 13 residues. V was clipped by 3 bases and J by 4 bases, with 9 bases between them. The germline V gene encodes CDR1 WSHSY and CDR2 SAAADI. The CDR3 DNA reads TGCGCCAGCAGTGACTACTTGGTCACTGAAGCTTTCTTT. This gives the protein CASSDYLVTEAFF.

The V call is TRBV6-5, the J call TRBJ1-6, with 8 bases matching TRBD1. This CDR3 is 13 amino acids long. Germline CDR1 reads MNHEY; CDR2 reads SVGAGI. J gave up 10 bases and V 6 bases, and 5 bases lay outside the gene matches. The CDR3 loop reads CASRGQGRSPLHF. DNA of the CDR3: TGTGCCAGCAGAGGACAGGGTAGGTCACCCCTCCACTTT.

The gene calls are TRBV5-1 and TRBJ2-7; TRBD2 agrees at 9 bases. CDR3 length: 14 amino acids. V shed 5 bases and J 2 bases; nucleotides not matched to a gene: 5. Germline CDR1 reads SGHRS; CDR2 reads YFSETQ. CDR3 DNA sequence: TGCGCCAGCAGGCGGGTAGCGGGGGCCTACGAGCAGTACTTC. Its translation is CASRRVAGAYEQYF.

This clone has just one count. The chain recombines TRBV24-1 with TRBJ2-2; 8 nucleotides line up with TRBD1. This CDR3 is 16 amino acids long. The germline CDR1 and CDR2 sequences are KGHDR and SFDVKD. V was clipped by 3 bases and J by 4 bases; unmatched bases: 6. This CDR3 is CATSDPGGGSTGELFF. For the CDR3, the DNA is TGTGCCACCAGTGATCCAGGGGGCGGGTCCACCGGGGAGCTGTTTTTT.

The chain is built from TRBV27 and TRBJ1-1; TRBD1 matches at 7 bases. The CDR3 extends over 15 amino acids. Trimming took 3 bases from V and 1 from J; bases not matched to a gene: 5. Germline loops: CDR1 MNHEY, CDR2 SMNVEV (reference sequence). DNA for the CDR3: TGTGCCAGCAGTTTGACAGGGACCTGGAACACTGAAGCTTTCTTT. It codes for CASSLTGTWNTEAFF.

The rearrangement joins TRBV19 to TRBJ2-3; 9 bases are a match to TRBD2. Unmatched junction bases numbered 13, after V lost 5 bases and J lost 1 base. The CDR3 length is 18 residues. Germline V CDR1 and CDR2: LNHDA, SQIVND (reference sequence). The CDR3 sequence: CASSPGLAGGRRTDTQYF. The CDR3 nucleotides are TGTGCCAGTAGTCCCGGCTTGGCGGGGGGGCGGCGCACAGATACGCAGTATTTT.

This clone was observed once. V usage is TRBV6-2 or TRBV6-3 and J usage is TRBJ2-7; 8 bases line up with TRBD2. The germline gives CDR1 MNHEY, CDR2 SVGEGT. With V trimmed by 2 bases and J by 2 bases, 8 bases remained unmatched. This CDR3 is built from 16 residues. As DNA, the CDR3 is TGTGCCAGCAGTTACGGGACTAGTACCTCTACCTACGAGCAGTACTTC. It encodes CASSYGTSTSTYEQYF.

The chain employs TRBV4-1 and TRBJ2-7; D is unresolved. Germline V gene sequence: CDR1 MGHRA, CDR2 YSYEKL. V was clipped by 1 base and J by 0 bases, with 13 bases between them. The CDR3 is 16 residues long. The CDR3 loop is CASSQAAEQSSYEQYF. Here the CDR3 DNA reads TGCGCCAGCAGCCAAGCCGCTGAACAGAGCTCCTACGAGCAGTACTTC.

The V and J genes are TRBV6-1 and TRBJ1-6; TRBD1 matches at 10 bases. This CDR3 is 16 amino acids long. V lost 4 bases to trimming and J lost 7 bases; unmatched junction nucleotides: 7. Germline-derived CDR1 and CDR2 are MNHNS and SASEGT. The CDR3 DNA reads TGTGCCAGCAGTGGGGCCTGGACAGGGGGGAATTCACCCCTCCACTTT. Amino acid sequence: CASSGAWTGGNSPLHF.

The V call is TRBV9, the J call TRBJ2-5; 12 bases match TRBD1. V trimming: 2 bases; J trimming: 1 base; junction bases outside the gene matches: 3. This CDR3 has 16 residues. CDR1 is SGDLS, CDR2 YYNGEE, per germline. CDR3 DNA sequence: TGTGCCAGCAGCGTGGGACAGGGGGCTCTCCAAGAGACCCAGTACTTC. As protein: CASSVGQGALQETQYF.

The chain joins TRBV7-2 to TRBJ2-3, with D maybe TRBD2 (6 bases). The CDR3 covers 15 residues. Germline-derived CDR1 and CDR2 are SGHTA and FQGNSA. Deletions cut 6 bases from V and 6 bases from J, with 19 bases between. The CDR3 coding sequence is TGTGCCAGCAGAAACGCGGGGCAGCGTAGGGATACGCAGTATTTT. It encodes CASRNAGQRRDTQYF.

This clone occurred once. The chain couples TRBV28 to TRBJ1-5, with D unresolved. The CDR3 has 12 amino acids. Germline assignment: CDR1 MDHEN and CDR2 SYDVKM. Trimming pared 6 bases from V and 9 bases from J, leaving 12 bases between. The DNA for the CDR3 is TGTGCCAGCAGACTAGGGCCCTCGCCCCAGCATTTT. It translates to CASRLGPSPQHF.

The V and J genes are TRBV5-1 and TRBJ2-7; 7 nucleotides line up with TRBD1. Trimming at V came to 1 base and at J to 7 bases, leaving 5 bases not matched to a gene. This CDR3 is built from 13 residues. CDR1 is SGHRS, CDR2 YFSETQ, per germline. CDR3 nucleotides: TGCGCCAGCAGCTTGCCGACAGGGAGAGAGCAGTACTTC. It translates to CASSLPTGREQYF.

The chain links TRBV9 to TRBJ2-2; 7 bases are shared with TRBD2. Unmatched junction bases numbered 9, after V lost 4 bases and J lost 0 bases. CDR3 length equals 17 residues. Germline V gene lookup returns CDR1 SGDLS and CDR2 YYNGEE. The CDR3 loop reads CASSFPRGGANTGELFF. The CDR3 DNA reads TGTGCCAGCAGCTTCCCGCGCGGGGGAGCGAACACCGGGGAGCTGTTTTTT.

This chain links TRBV6-5 with TRBJ2-2; tentative D call: TRBD1 (5 bases). CDR3 length: 15 amino acids. V dropped 2 bases and J dropped 2 bases, with 9 bases sitting between them. Germline loops: CDR1 MNHEY, CDR2 SVGAGI. The chain's CDR3 is CASSYRGPNTGELFF. The CDR3 bases are TGTGCCAGCAGTTACAGGGGCCCTAACACCGGGGAGCTGTTTTTT.

The J gene is TRBJ2-2, the V gene TRBV7-6, with D maybe TRBD1 (6 bases). Per the germline V gene, CDR1 is SGHVS and CDR2 is FNYEAQ. This CDR3 region has 15 residues. V was shortened by 0 bases and J by 5 bases, with 10 bases between the two germline ends. The CDR3, as DNA: TGTGCCAGCAGCTTAGCCAGCCAGGGGACCGGGGAGCTGTTTTTT. Protein product: CASSLASQGTGELFF.

V gene TRBV10-2 combines with J gene TRBJ1-2; 9 bases are a match to TRBD1. This CDR3 has 13 amino acids. Germline lookup yields CDR1 WSHSY and CDR2 SAAADI. V shed 5 bases, J shed 8 bases, and the junction held 6 bases outside the gene matches. The CDR3 region has the DNA TGCGCCAGCAGTTTCCGGGACAGGGACGGCTACACCTTC. The encoded protein is CASSFRDRDGYTF.